The entry below describes one TCR beta chain. It lacks a known antigen. No qualities accompany the bases; no much larger clone lies one base away. Relative to germline, V is 4 bases shorter and J is 1 base shorter, with 18 bases between their ends. CDR1 and CDR2 are drawn from the germline V gene (reference sequence): SGHKS, YYEKEE. The CDR3 measures 16 amino acids from cysteine to phenylalanine. Kept here is only the CDR3 DNA, which spans 48 bases and is read in frame from base 1. In light of the paper, this sample's time point label describes: baseline before first vaccination. Vaccinee samples came from UK trials COV001 and COV002, including a single-blind randomized controlled phase 2/3 trial of AZD1222 (ChAdOx1 nCoV-19) in healthy adults. Trial participant PBMC samples were collected at day 0 and day 28 after the second dose for TCRbeta chain sequencing. The sample comes from a study of T cell responses to AZD1222 COVID-19 vaccine (dated by TCRdb to about 2021). Background for the entire study: AZD1222 recipients given second doses at about 4 weeks or at about 12 weeks were pooled, since spike-specific TCR depth and breadth were not found to differ between the two schedules. TCR sequencing was performed for roughly 250 trial participants, of whom around 200 were given two doses of AZD1222 and around 25 were given two doses of MenACWY control vaccine. Enrollment into the trials was organized by age into subgroups of 18-55, 56-69 and 70-plus years, and those subgroups contained about 150, 27 and 61 TCR-sequenced participants, respectively. What the work shows at the level of the full study, not this receptor alone: Most participants were white British and females outnumbered males, and the authors suggested that clonal diversity may have been underestimated. In the small 56-69-year group, the increase in depth fell short of significance, most likely because of low power. Because no day 14 peak-response samples were available, repertoires were characterized only after the peak T cell response. The whole spike protein was spanned by vaccine-associated CD4 TCRs, and dominant responses were seen in regions 160-218 and 743-854. After two AZD1222 doses, both the breadth and the depth of spike-specific TCRs were significantly higher than at day 0 and than in MenACWY recipients. Nearly half of unique spike-specific TCRs reportedly recognized epitopes outside regions mutated in the B.1.351 and B.1.1.7 variants. Conclusions about previously exposed vaccinees were limited because only six or seven AZD1222 recipients were SARS-CoV-2 seropositive at baseline.

The CDR3 regions of human TCRbeta chains were subjected to immunosequencing. In the authors' own workflow: TCRs in the repertoires were matched against a reference library of SARS-CoV-2-specific TCRs that had been generated with the MIRA antigen-specificity platform. Breadth was defined as the fraction of unique TCRs that were SARS-CoV-2-associated. Depth was defined as the fraction of total T cells that were SARS-CoV-2-associated. Using the MIRA data, each spike-specific TCR was mapped to the spike region that the TCR reacts to and placed in a CD4 or CD8 class. Log10-transformed breadth and depth values were compared by one-way ANOVA with Sidak's multiple comparisons tests. TCRdb holds this immuneACCESS table with in-frame rearrangements only. Some clones are missing; in checked studies, unresolved V genes explain under half, and the rest has no known cause. That table is the source of V, J and clone size, and D and trimming were worked out from the DNA. The sample records about 110,000 clones, around 88% of which are singletons. Around 5% of the sample comes from the top ten.

This sequence was found in an adult in good health. Sequenced here: peripheral blood, sampled on day 0 of AZD1222 vaccination. The sequence links TRBV5-5 to TRBJ2-7; the D gene is not confidently resolved. The CDR3 region: CASSQPSRMGSYEQYF. The bases read TGTGCCAGCAGCCAGCCATCACGGATGGGGTCCTACGAGCAGTACTTC.